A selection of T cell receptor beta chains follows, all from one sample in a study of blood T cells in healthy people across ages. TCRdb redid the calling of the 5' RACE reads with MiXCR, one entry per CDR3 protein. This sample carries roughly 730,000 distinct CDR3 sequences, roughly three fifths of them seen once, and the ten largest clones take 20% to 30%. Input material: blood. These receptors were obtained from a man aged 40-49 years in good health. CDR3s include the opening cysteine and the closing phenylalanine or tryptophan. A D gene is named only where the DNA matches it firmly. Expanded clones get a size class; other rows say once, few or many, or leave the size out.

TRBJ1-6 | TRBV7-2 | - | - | TGTGCCAGCAGCCATTACGCGTTTCGCGCCGGATCCTATAATTCACCCCTCCACTTT | CASSHYAFRAGSYNSPLHF
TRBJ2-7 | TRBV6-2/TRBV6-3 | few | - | TGTGCCAGCAGTTACTTACCTGGGCGCTACGAGCAGTACTTC | CASSYLPGRYEQYF
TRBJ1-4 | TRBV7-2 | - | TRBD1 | TGTGCCAGCAGCTTGCGGGACAGTAATGAAAAACTGTTTTTT | CASSLRDSNEKLFF
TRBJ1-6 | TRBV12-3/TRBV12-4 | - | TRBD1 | TGTGCCAGCAGCCCAGGGTCTGGACAGGGGAGGAATTCACCCCTCCACTTT | CASSPGSGQGRNSPLHF
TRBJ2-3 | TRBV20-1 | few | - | TGCAGTGCTAGAGACCTCCAGCGGACTAGCACAGATACGCAGTATTTT | CSARDLQRTSTDTQYF
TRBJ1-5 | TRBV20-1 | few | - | TGCAGTGCTAGAGTCGGAAGAGCGGGCAATCAGCCCCAGCATTTT | CSARVGRAGNQPQHF
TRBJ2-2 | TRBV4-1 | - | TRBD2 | TGCGCCAGCAGCCACCCGGGACTAGCTGCCGGGGAGCTGTTTTTT | CASSHPGLAAGELFF
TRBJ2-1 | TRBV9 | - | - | TGTGCCAGCAGCGACGAGGGGGGGCCCTACAATGAGCAGTTCTTC | CASSDEGGPYNEQFF
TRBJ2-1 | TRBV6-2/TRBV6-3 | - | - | TGTGCCAGCAGATCCGACAGCAATGAGCAGTTCTTC | CASRSDSNEQFF
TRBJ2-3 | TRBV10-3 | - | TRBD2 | TGTGCCACATGGGGGGACCGGAGGACTAGCATAGATACGCAGTATTTT | CATWGDRRTSIDTQYF
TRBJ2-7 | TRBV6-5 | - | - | TGTGCCAGTTGGCGGGGTTTGGGGGAGCAGTACTTC | CASWRGLGEQYF
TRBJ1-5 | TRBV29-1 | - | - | TGCAGCGCGTCTCGGGAAAATCAGCCCCAGCATTTT | CSASRENQPQHF
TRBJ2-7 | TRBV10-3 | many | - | TGTGCCATCAGTGAAGGCTCCCGATCGTGGGGCGAGCAGTACTTC | CAISEGSRSWGEQYF
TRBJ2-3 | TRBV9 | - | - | TGTGCCAGCAGCGAACTCTCGGGGGGCTCCCTCACAGATACGCAGTATTTT | CASSELSGGSLTDTQYF
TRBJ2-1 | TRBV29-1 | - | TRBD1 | TGCAGCGTTGAGGCTACAGGGGTTTACTATGAGCAGTTCTTC | CSVEATGVYYEQFF
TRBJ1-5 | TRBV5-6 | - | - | TGTGCCAGCAGCTCCCTAGACAGGAGTAGCAATCAGCCCCAGCATTTT | CASSSLDRSSNQPQHF
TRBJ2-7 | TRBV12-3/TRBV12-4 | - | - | TGTGCCAGCAGCGGAAGGGGCGGGAAACCCCCCTACGAGCAGTACTTC | CASSGRGGKPPYEQYF
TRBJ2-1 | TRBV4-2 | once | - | TGTGCCAGCAGCCACGTGCCGGGGGTTTCCTACAATGAGCAGTTCTTC | CASSHVPGVSYNEQFF
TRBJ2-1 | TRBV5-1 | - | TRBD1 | TGCGCCAGCAGCCAGGGACAGCCTGGAGGAGAGCAGTTCTTC | CASSQGQPGGEQFF
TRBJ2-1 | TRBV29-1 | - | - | TGCAGCGTTGAGGAGGGGGGAACAATGACGGAGCAGTTCTTC | CSVEEGGTMTEQFF